The rows below give T cell receptor beta chains drawn from one sample of a study of cytomegalovirus exposure and HLA in healthy donors. Data came from immunoSEQ multiplex PCR; TCRdb stores just in-frame clones and leaves some out. The top ten clones hold 5% to 7% of a sample with under 200,000 clones, more than 65% of them seen once. The material sequenced was PBMCs. All receptors come from a man in his fifties in good health and CMV-seropositive. Both conserved end residues are part of each CDR3. D genes are given only for firm matches. Clone size is stated in some rows and not others, as once, few, many or a class when expanded.

15 NA TRBJ2-1 NA TRBV5-4 TGTGCCAGCAGCTTGGTGGCTACTACCTACAATGAGCAGTTCTTC CASSLVATTYNEQFF
14 NA TRBJ2-1 NA TRBV6-5 TGTGCCAGCAATCCGTATAGGACAGTCAATGAGCAGTTCTTC CASNPYRTVNEQFF
16 once TRBJ2-4 TRBD1 TRBV4-1 TGCGCCAGCAGCCAGATGGACAGGGGGGTCAAAAACATTCAGTACTTC CASSQMDRGVKNIQYF
15 once TRBJ2-3 NA TRBV6-1 TGTGCCAGCAGCCCCGGATGGCAGGATCACGATACGCAGTATTTT CASSPGWQDHDTQYF
14 NA TRBJ2-5 NA TRBV7-7 TGTGCTAGCAGCTTATGGGGCCTCCAAGAGACCCAGTACTTC CASSLWGLQETQYF
16 NA TRBJ1-3 NA TRBV5-6 TGTGCCAGCAGCGGGCCATTCGTCAGCTCTGGAAACACCATATATTTT CASSGPFVSSGNTIYF
13 NA TRBJ2-1 NA TRBV4-1 TGCGCCAGCAGCCCCGGACAGCTCAATGAGCAGTTCTTC CASSPGQLNEQFF
14 NA TRBJ2-1 TRBD2 TRBV14 TGTGCCAGCAGCCAAGTCTACGGGGGGGGTGAGCAGTTCTTC CASSQVYGGGEQFF
14 NA TRBJ1-5 TRBD1 TRBV9 TGTGCCAGCAGCGTTGACAGGGACTATCAGCCCCAGCATTTT CASSVDRDYQPQHF
16 few TRBJ2-1 TRBD2 TRBV30 TGTGCCTGGAGTCCCCCGGGGCTAGCGGGAGTCCATGAGCAGTTCTTC CAWSPPGLAGVHEQFF
16 NA TRBJ2-2 TRBD2 TRBV9 TGTGCCAGCAGCGTAGGGGCGGGGGGACACACCGGGGAGCTGTTTTTT CASSVGAGGHTGELFF
15 few TRBJ1-1 NA TRBV6-5 TGTGCCAGCAGTTACACTCCATTTGGGAGCACTGAAGCTTTCTTT CASSYTPFGSTEAFF
14 NA TRBJ1-6 NA TRBV18 TGTGCCAGCTCGCAACAGGGTAATAATTCACCCCTCCACTTT CASSQQGNNSPLHF
15 few TRBJ2-5 NA TRBV6-6 TGTGCCAGCAGTAATTTCGGGGCGGGACTAGAGACCCAGTACTTC CASSNFGAGLETQYF
14 NA TRBJ2-7 NA TRBV11-3 TGTGCCAGCAGCTTAGAGCCGGGGATCTACGAGCAGTACTTC CASSLEPGIYEQYF
13 NA TRBJ1-6 NA TRBV6-1 TGTGCCAGCAGTGGAAGAGTGGATTCACCCCTCCACTTT CASSGRVDSPLHF
14 once TRBJ1-1 NA TRBV5-1 TGCGCCAGCCGTCAGACAGGTCCCAACACTGAAGCTTTCTTT CASRQTGPNTEAFF
17 NA TRBJ1-2 NA TRBV2 TGTGCCAGCAGTGTGAAAAAAGGAGGAGTTGCTAACTATGGCTACACCTTC CASSVKKGGVANYGYTF
14 once TRBJ2-7 TRBD1 TRBV18 TGTGCCAGCTCTCCCGGGACAGGGGCCTACGAGCAGTACTTC CASSPGTGAYEQYF
18 NA TRBJ2-6 TRBD2 TRBV7-3 TGTGCCAGCAGCAGGGGACTAGCGGGAGTCTCTGGGGCCAACGGCCTGACTTTC CASSRGLAGVSGANGLTF
16 NA TRBJ1-2 TRBD1 TRBV6-5 TGTGCCAGCAGTTACTCTTACAGGGGGCAAAGCTATGGCTACACCTTC CASSYSYRGQSYGYTF
13 NA TRBJ1-2 NA TRBV6-5 TGTGCCAGCAGTTTCCAGGGTCCCTATGGCTACACCTTC CASSFQGPYGYTF
15 NA TRBJ2-5 NA TRBV7-9 TGTTCCAGCAGCTTAGGTCGGCAGGTTGTGGAGACCCAGTACTTC CSSSLGRQVVETQYF
16 NA TRBJ1-2 TRBD1 TRBV15 TGTGCCACCAGTTGGGACAGAAGTTTACTTAACTATGGCTACACCTTC CATSWDRSLLNYGYTF
13 few TRBJ2-2 NA TRBV7-9 TGTGCCAGCAGCTTAGCAGGGGCCGGGGAGCTGTTTTTT CASSLAGAGELFF
14 NA TRBJ2-3 TRBD2 TRBV6-4 TGTGCCAGCAGTGGTGAAGCGGGGGCAGATACGCAGTATTTT CASSGEAGADTQYF
15 few TRBJ1-1 NA TRBV23-1 TGCGCCAGCAGTCATTTCAAAGAGGGTGGCACTGAAGCTTTCTTT CASSHFKEGGTEAFF
15 NA TRBJ2-5 NA TRBV5-1 TGCGCCAGCAGCTTGGCCGGCAACAGACAAGAGACCCAGTACTTC CASSLAGNRQETQYF
15 NA TRBJ1-5 NA TRBV2 TGTGCCAGCAGTGAGGTGTCGACAGGTCGTCAGCCCCAGCATTTT CASSEVSTGRQPQHF
16 NA TRBJ1-1 NA TRBV7-9 TGTGCCAGCAGCCCCGGGTTGGGGGGAATGAACACTGAAGCTTTCTTT CASSPGLGGMNTEAFF
16 NA TRBJ2-1 NA TRBV14 TGTGCCAGCAGCCAAGAACCTCTGGGGCGTTACAATGAGCAGTTCTTC CASSQEPLGRYNEQFF
11 NA TRBJ2-7 TRBD1 TRBV28 TGTGCCAGCAGAAGTACAGGGGTAAAACTCTTC CASRSTGVKLF
14 NA TRBJ1-5 NA TRBV15 TGTGCCACCAGCAGAAGACAGGGCAATCAGCCCCAGCATTTT CATSRRQGNQPQHF
15 NA TRBJ2-5 TRBD2 TRBV5-4 TGTGCCAGCAGCTTGGAATCTAGCGGTAAAGAGACCCAGTACTTC CASSLESSGKETQYF
15 NA TRBJ1-5 NA TRBV19 TGTGCCAGTAGTACCTCGGAGGGGAGCAATCAGCCCCAGCATTTT CASSTSEGSNQPQHF
13 NA TRBJ1-2 TRBD1 TRBV19 TGTGCCAGTAGTATTCGGACAGGGGATGGCTACACCTTC CASSIRTGDGYTF
14 NA TRBJ2-3 TRBD2 TRBV9 TGTGCCAGCAGCGCGGGACTAGTTACAGATACGCAGTATTTT CASSAGLVTDTQYF
14 once TRBJ2-1 TRBD2 TRBV5-4 TGTGCCAGCAGCTTGGAAGAGAGGAGCGGGGGGCAGTTCTTC CASSLEERSGGQFF
13 NA TRBJ2-7 NA TRBV11-2 TGTGCCAGCAGCTACGGGGGCTCCTACGAGCAGTACTTC CASSYGGSYEQYF
13 NA TRBJ2-1 NA TRBV11-3 TGTGCCAGCAGCTTAACCCGGGACAATGAGCAGTTCTTC CASSLTRDNEQFF
11 NA TRBJ1-2 TRBD1 TRBV30 TGTGCCTCCGCAGGGGGGAACGGCTACACCTTC CASAGGNGYTF
15 NA TRBJ1-2 TRBD1 TRBV5-4 TGTGCCAGCAGCTCGCAACAGGGGGCGGGCTATGGCTACACCTTC CASSSQQGAGYGYTF
15 few TRBJ1-2 TRBD1 TRBV29-1 TGCAGCGTACAACAGACAGGGGGCGATAACTATGGCTACACCTTC CSVQQTGGDNYGYTF
13 NA TRBJ2-7 TRBD1 TRBV6-1 TGTGCCAGCAGAAGACAGGGGGACTACGAGCAGTACTTC CASRRQGDYEQYF
14 NA TRBJ1-1 NA TRBV2 TGTGCCAGCAGTGAAGGAGGGGGGAACACTGAAGCTTTCTTT CASSEGGGNTEAFF
14 NA TRBJ2-2 TRBD1 TRBV11-2 TGTGCCAGCAGCGCATCCAGGGGGACCGGGGAGCTGTTTTTT CASSASRGTGELFF
15 NA TRBJ2-3 TRBD2 TRBV10-3 TGTGCCATCAGCCGGACTAGCGGGGCCACAGATACGCAGTATTTT CAISRTSGATDTQYF
15 NA TRBJ1-2 NA TRBV5-1 TGCGCCAGCAGCCCCCGACTACAATCAAGATATGGCTACACCTTC CASSPRLQSRYGYTF
19 NA TRBJ2-3 TRBD1 TRBV7-6 TGTGCCAGCAGCTGGCCCGGGACAGACGCATACCCTGACACAGATACGCAGTATTTT CASSWPGTDAYPDTDTQYF
13 NA TRBJ1-2 NA TRBV5-6 TGTGCCAGCAGACCGGACTCAGTGGATGGCTACACCTTC CASRPDSVDGYTF
15 NA TRBJ2-5 NA TRBV27 TGTGCCAGCAGCCCCAAGTGGGGGGACCAAGAGACCCAGTACTTC CASSPKWGDQETQYF
12 NA TRBJ1-6 NA TRBV6-1 TGTGCCAGCAGTCCAGGGAACTCACCCCTCCACTTT CASSPGNSPLHF
11 few TRBJ1-1 NA TRBV11-3 TGTGCCAGCAGTTCAACCCTAGAAGCTTTCTTT CASSSTLEAFF
13 NA TRBJ2-5 NA TRBV19 TGTGCCAGTAGACTCGGACAGCAAGAGACCCAGTACTTC CASRLGQQETQYF
12 NA TRBJ2-2 NA TRBV19 TGTGCCAGTAGTACTACCACCGGGGAGCTGTTTTTT CASSTTTGELFF
15 NA TRBJ1-2 TRBD1 TRBV27 TGTGCCAGCAGTAGGGAGTGGACAGGGGGGGATGGCTACACCTTC CASSREWTGGDGYTF
17 NA TRBJ2-2 TRBD1 TRBV5-5 TGTGCCAGCAGCTTAGCTCCTGGGACAGGGGATACCGGGGAGCTGTTTTTT CASSLAPGTGDTGELFF
12 NA TRBJ1-1 NA TRBV5-6 TGTGCCAGCAGCTTGTATAGCACTGAAGCTTTCTTT CASSLYSTEAFF
11 NA TRBJ1-1 NA TRBV7-9 TGTTCCAGCAGCTCAGACACTGAAGCTTTCTTT CSSSSDTEAFF